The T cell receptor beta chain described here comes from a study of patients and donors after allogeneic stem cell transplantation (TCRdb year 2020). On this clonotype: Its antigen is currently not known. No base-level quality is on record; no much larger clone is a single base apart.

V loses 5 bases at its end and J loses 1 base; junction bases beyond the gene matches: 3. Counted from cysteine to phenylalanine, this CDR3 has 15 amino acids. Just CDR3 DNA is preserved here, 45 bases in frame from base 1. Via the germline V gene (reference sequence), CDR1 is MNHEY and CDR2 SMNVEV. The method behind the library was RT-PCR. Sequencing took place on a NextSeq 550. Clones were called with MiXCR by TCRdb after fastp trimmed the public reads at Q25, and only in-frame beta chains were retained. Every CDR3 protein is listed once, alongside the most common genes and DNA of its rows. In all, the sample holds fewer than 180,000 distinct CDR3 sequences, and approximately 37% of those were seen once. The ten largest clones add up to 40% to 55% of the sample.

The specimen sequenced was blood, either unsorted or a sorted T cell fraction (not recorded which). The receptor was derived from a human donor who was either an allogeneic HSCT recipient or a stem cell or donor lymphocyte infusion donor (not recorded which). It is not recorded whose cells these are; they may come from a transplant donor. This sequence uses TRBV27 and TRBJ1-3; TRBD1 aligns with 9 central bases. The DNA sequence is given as TGTGCCAGCAGTCTACAGGGGGCGTCTGGAAACACCATATATTTT. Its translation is CASSLQGASGNTIYF.